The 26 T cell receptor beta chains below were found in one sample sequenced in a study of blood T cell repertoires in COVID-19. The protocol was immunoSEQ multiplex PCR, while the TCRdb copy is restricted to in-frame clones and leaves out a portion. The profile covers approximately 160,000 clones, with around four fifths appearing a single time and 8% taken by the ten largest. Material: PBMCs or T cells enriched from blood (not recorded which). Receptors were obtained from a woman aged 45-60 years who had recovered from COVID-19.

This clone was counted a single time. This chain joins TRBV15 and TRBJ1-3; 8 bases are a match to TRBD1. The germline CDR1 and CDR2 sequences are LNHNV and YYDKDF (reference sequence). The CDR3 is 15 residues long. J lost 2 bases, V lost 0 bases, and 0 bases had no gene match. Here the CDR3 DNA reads TGTGCCACCAGCAGAGACAGGGGGCCTGGAAACACCATATATTTT. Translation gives CATSRDRGPGNTIYF.

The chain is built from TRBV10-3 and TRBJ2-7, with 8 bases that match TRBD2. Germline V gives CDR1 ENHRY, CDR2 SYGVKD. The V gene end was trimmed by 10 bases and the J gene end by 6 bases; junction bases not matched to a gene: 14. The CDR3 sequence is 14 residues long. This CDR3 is CATRAGTSGGEQYF. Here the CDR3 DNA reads TGTGCCACCCGAGCCGGGACTAGTGGCGGCGAGCAGTACTTC.

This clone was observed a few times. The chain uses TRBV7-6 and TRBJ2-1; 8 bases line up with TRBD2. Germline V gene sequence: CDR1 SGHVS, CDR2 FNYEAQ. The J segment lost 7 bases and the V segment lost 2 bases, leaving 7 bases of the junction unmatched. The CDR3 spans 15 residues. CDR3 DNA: TGTGCCAGCAGCTTATGGAGCGGGAGTAGAAATGAGCAGTTCTTC. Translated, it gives CASSLWSGSRNEQFF.

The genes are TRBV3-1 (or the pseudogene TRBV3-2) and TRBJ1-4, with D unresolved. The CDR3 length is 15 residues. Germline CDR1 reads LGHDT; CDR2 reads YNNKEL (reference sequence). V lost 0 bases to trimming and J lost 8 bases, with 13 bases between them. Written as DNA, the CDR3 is TGTGCCAGCAGCCAAGAAACAGATAGAAACGAAAAACTGTTTTTT. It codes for CASSQETDRNEKLFF.

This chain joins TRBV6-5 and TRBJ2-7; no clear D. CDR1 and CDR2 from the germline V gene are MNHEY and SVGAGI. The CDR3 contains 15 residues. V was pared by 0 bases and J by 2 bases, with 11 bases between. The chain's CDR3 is CASSYSYADAYEQYF. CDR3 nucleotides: TGTGCCAGCAGTTACTCGTATGCAGATGCCTACGAGCAGTACTTC.

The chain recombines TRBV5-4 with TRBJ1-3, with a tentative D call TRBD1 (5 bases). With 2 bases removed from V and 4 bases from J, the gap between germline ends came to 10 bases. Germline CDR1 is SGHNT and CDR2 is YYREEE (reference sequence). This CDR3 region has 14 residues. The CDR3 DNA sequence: TGTGCCAGCAGCTTCGGGGGGGACGGAAACACCATATATTTT. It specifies CASSFGGDGNTIYF.

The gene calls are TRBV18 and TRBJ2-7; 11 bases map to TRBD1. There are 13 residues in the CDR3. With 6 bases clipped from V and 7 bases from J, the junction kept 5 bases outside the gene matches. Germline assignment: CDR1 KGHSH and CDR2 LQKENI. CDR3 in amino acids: CASSDRGREEQYF. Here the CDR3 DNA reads TGTGCCAGCTCGGACAGGGGGCGGGAGGAGCAGTACTTC. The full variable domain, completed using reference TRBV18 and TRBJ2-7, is NAGVMQNPRHLVRRRGQEARLRCSPMKGHSHVYWYRQLPEEGLKFMVYLQKENIIDESGMPKERFSAEFPKEGPSILRIQQVVRGDSAAYFCASSDRGREEQYFGPGTRLTVT.

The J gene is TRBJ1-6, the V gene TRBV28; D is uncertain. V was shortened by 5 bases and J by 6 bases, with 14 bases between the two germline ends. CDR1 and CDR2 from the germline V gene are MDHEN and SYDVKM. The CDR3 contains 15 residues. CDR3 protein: CASSIATTGNSPLHF. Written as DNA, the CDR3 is TGTGCCAGCAGTATCGCAACTACGGGTAATTCACCCCTCCACTTT.

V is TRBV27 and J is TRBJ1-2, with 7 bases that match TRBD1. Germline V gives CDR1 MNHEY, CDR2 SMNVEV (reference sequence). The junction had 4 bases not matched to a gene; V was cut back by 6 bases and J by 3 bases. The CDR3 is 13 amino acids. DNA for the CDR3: TGTGCCAGCAGATACGGGACAGACTATGGCTACACCTTC. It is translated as CASRYGTDYGYTF.

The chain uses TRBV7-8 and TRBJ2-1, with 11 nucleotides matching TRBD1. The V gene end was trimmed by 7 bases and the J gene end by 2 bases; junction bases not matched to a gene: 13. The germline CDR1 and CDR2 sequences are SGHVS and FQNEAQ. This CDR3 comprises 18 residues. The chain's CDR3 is CASTPGTGGKGPYNEQFF. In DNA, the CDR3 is TGTGCCAGCACCCCAGGGACAGGGGGAAAAGGGCCCTACAATGAGCAGTTCTTC. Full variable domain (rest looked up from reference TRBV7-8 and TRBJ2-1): GAGVSQSPRYKVAKRGQDVALRCDPISGHVSLFWYQQALGQGPEFLTYFQNEAQLDKSGLPSDRFFAERPEGSVSTLKIQRTQQEDSAVYLCASTPGTGGKGPYNEQFFGPGTRLTVL.

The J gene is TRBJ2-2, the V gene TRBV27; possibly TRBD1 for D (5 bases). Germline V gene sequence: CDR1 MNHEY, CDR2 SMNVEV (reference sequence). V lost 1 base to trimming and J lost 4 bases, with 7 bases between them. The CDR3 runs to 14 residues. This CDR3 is CASSLWGSTGELFF. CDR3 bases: TGTGCCAGCAGTTTATGGGGCAGCACCGGGGAGCTGTTTTTT.

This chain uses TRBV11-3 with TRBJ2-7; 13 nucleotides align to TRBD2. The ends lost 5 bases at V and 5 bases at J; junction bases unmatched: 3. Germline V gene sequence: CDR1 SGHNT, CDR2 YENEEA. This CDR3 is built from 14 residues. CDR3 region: CASSRLAGGHEQYF. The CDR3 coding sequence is TGTGCCAGCAGCCGACTAGCGGGGGGCCACGAGCAGTACTTC.

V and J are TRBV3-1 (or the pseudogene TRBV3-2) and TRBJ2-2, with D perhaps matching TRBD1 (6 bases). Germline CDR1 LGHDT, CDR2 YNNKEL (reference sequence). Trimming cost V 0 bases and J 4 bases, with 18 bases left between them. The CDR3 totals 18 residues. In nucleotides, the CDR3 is TGTGCCAGCAGCCAAGAGCCTGCTCTGGGGGCGGGCACCGGGGAGCTGTTTTTT. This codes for CASSQEPALGAGTGELFF.

The CDR3 is CASSPGTGYGDYGYTF. The CDR3 DNA follows: TGCGCCAGCAGCCCCGGGACAGGGTATGGGGACTATGGCTACACCTTC. The chain joins TRBV5-1 to TRBJ1-2, with 9 bases fitting TRBD1. CDR1 and CDR2 (germline): SGHRS, YFSETQ. Germline trimming cut 4 bases from V and 3 bases from J; bases unmatched to any gene: 10. The CDR3 extends over 16 amino acids.

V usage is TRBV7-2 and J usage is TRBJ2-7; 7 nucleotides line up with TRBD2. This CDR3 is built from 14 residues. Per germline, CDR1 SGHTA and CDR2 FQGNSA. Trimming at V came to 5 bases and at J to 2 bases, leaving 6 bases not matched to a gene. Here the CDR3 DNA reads TGTGCCAGCAGCCGGCAGGGACTAACCTACGAGCAGTACTTC. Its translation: CASSRQGLTYEQYF. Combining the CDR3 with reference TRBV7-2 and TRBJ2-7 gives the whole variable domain GAGVSQSPSNKVTEKGKDVELRCDPISGHTALYWYRQSLGQGLEFLIYFQGNSAPDKSGLPSDRFSAERTGGSVSTLTIQRTQQEDSAVYLCASSRQGLTYEQYFGPGTRLTVT.

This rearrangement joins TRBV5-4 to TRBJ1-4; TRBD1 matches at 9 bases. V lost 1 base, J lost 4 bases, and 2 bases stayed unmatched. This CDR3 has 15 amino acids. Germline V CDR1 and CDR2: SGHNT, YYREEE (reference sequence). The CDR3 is CASSLKGQGNEKLFF. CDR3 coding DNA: TGTGCCAGCAGCTTGAAGGGACAGGGTAATGAAAAACTGTTTTTT.

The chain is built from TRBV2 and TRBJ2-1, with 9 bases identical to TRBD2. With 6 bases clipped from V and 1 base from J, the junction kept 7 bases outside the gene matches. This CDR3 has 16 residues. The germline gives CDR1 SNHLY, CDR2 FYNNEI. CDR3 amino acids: CASRPSLAGSYNEQFF. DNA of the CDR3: TGTGCCAGCAGGCCCTCACTAGCGGGTTCCTACAATGAGCAGTTCTTC.

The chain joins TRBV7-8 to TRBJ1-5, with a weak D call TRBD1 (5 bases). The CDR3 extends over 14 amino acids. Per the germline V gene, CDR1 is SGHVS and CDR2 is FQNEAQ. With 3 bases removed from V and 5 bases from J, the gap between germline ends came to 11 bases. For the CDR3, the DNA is TGTGCCAGCAGCTTGCAGGGAGGGTATCAGCCCCAGCATTTT. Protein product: CASSLQGGYQPQHF.

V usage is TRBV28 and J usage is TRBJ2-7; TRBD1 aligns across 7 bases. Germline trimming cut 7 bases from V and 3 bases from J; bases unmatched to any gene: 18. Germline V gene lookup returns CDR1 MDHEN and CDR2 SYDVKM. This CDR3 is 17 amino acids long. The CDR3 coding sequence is TGTGCCAGCACTTCCACTGTCGGGACAGTATCGATCTACGAGCAGTACTTC. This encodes CASTSTVGTVSIYEQYF. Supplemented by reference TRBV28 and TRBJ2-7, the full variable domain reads DVKVTQSSRYLVKRTGEKVFLECVQDMDHENMFWYRQDPGLGLRLIYFSYDVKMKEKGDIPEGYSVSREKKERFSLILESASTNQTSMYLCASTSTVGTVSIYEQYFGPGTRLTVT.

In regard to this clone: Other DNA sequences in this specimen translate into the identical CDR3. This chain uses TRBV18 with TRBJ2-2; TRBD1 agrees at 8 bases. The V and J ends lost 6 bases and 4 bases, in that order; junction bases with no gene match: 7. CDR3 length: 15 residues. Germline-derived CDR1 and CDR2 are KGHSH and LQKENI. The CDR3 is CASSPGTGGTGELFF. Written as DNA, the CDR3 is TGTGCCAGCTCTCCCGGGACAGGTGGCACCGGGGAGCTGTTTTTT.

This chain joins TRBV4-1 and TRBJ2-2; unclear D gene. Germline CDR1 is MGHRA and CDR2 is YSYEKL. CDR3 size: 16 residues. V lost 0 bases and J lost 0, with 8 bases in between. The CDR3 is CASSQEWRPNTGELFF. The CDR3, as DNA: TGCGCCAGCAGCCAAGAATGGCGGCCGAACACCGGGGAGCTGTTTTTT.

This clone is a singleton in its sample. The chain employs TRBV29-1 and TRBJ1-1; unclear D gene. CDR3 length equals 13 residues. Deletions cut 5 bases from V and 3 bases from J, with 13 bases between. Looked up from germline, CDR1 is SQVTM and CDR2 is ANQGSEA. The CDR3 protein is CSVLMRADTEAFF. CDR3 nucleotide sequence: TGCAGCGTTCTCATGCGGGCGGACACTGAAGCTTTCTTT.

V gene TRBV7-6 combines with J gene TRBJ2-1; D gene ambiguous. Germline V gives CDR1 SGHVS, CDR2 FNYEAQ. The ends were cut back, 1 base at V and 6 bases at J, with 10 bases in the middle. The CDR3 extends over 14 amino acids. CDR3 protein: CASSLVVASNEQFF. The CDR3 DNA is TGTGCCAGCAGCTTAGTGGTAGCAAGCAATGAGCAGTTCTTC.

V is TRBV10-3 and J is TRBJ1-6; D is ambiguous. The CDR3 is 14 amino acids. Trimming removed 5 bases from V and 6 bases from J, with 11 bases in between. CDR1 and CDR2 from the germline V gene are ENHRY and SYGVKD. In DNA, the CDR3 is TGTGCCATCAGTCCTGGACTGGCTAATTCACCCCTCCACTTT. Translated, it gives CAISPGLANSPLHF.

The CDR3 bases are TGTGCCAGCAGCTTAGGGGCCAGGGGTTTAACCGGGGAGCTGTTTTTT. Encoded protein: CASSLGARGLTGELFF. V and J are TRBV27 and TRBJ2-2, with D tentatively TRBD1 (6 bases). Germline-derived CDR1 and CDR2 are MNHEY and SMNVEV (reference sequence). Trimming took 6 bases from V and 5 from J, leaving 19 bases between them. The CDR3 extends over 16 amino acids.

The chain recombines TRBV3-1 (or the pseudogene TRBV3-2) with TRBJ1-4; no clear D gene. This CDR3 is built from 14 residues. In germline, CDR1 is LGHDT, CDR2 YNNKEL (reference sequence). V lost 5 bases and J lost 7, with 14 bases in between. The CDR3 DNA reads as TGTGCCAGCAGCTTCTCCTTGTCGAGTGAAAAACTGTTTTTT. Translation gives CASSFSLSSEKLFF.